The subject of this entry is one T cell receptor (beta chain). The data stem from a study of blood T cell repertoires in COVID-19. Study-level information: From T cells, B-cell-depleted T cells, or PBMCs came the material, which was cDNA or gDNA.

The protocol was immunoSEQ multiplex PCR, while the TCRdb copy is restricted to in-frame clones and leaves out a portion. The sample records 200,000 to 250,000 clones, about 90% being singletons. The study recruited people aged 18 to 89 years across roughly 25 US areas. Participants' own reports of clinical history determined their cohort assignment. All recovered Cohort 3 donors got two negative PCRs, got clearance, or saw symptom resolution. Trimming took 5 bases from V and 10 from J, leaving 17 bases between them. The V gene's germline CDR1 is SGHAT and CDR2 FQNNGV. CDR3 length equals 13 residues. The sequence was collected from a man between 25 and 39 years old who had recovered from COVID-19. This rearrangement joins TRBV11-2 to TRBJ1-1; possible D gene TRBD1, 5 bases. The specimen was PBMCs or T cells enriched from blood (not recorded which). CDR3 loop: CASSHGAGLGAFF. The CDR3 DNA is TGTGCCAGCAGCCATGGGGCCGGGCTTGGAGCTTTCTTT.